The clone carrying this TCR beta chain came up a few times. No antigen is known for it. CDR3 length equals 15 residues. V was trimmed by 4 bases and J by 1 base, leaving 12 bases between them. Germline values: CDR1 LGHDT, CDR2 YNNKEL (reference sequence). Template switching added a universal primer site; cDNA carried unique molecular identifiers. TCRdb passed the 5' RACE reads through MiXCR, listing each CDR3 protein once. The repertoire has 450,000 or so distinct CDR3 sequences, 14% of them found once; the top ten carry 0.5% to 0.65%. These data are taken from a study of identical twins. Study-wide points: Weaker excess sharing between twins was seen in beta out-of-frame sequences.

A further study also used this sample, focusing on yellow fever vaccine responses in identical twins. That publication notes: Vaccine-induced T cell responses in twins were reportedly observed to appear partly convergent, partly personalized.

The sequenced material came from CD4+ T cells sorted from blood. The chain carries TRBV3-1 and TRBJ2-3; D unclear. The source is a woman under 30 in good health. The CDR3: CASSPQAVGTDTQYF. The DNA for the CDR3 is TGTGCCAGCAGCCCGCAGGCTGTGGGCACAGATACGCAGTATTTT.